Below, 3 T cell receptor beta chains from the same sample are listed, as sequenced in a study of T cell repertoires in cytomegalovirus infection. In TCRdb, the reads were re-called with MiXCR into one record per CDR3 protein. The sample lists more than 110,000 distinct CDR3 sequences; roughly 32% were seen once. These TCRs' antigens remain unknown. The specimen comprised CD8+ T cells from cultured PBMCs, sampled from culture after CMV antigen stimulation. These receptors came from a human donor in good health (CMV status not recorded). Some clones in this sample may be carry-over from other donors' samples.

This chain joins TRBV2 and TRBJ1-2, with a possible D match to TRBD1 (5 bases). The CDR3 consists of 13 residues. V lost 8 bases to trimming and J lost 6 bases, with 16 bases between them. From germline, CDR1 is SNHLY and CDR2 FYNNEI. CDR3 nucleotides: TGTGCCAGCCCCGGGGAAGGGGCGGATGGCTACACCTTC. It is translated as CASPGEGADGYTF. Together with reference TRBV2 and TRBJ1-2, the CDR3 gives the full variable domain: EPEVTQTPSHQVTQMGQEVILRCVPISNHLYFYWYRQILGQKVEFLVSFYNNEISEKSEIFDDQFSVERPDGSNFTLKIRSTKLEDSAMYFCASPGEGADGYTFGSGTRLTVV.

For this clonotype: One junction end disagrees with the germline gene, perhaps due to a read error. The chain recombines TRBV2 with TRBJ2-1, with TRBD2 matching over 8 bases. The CDR3 consists of 13 residues. Germline CDR1 is SNHLY and CDR2 is FYNNEI. The CDR3 coding sequence is TGCTCAGGGGACCCGGGGGGGACGGATGAGCAGTTCTTC. It translates to CSGDPGGTDEQFF. Full variable domain (rest looked up from reference TRBV2 and TRBJ2-1): EPEVTQTPSHQVTQMGQEVILRCVPISNHLYFYWYRQILGQKVEFLVSFYNNEISEKSEIFDDQFSVERPDGSNFTLKIRSTKLEDSAMYFCSGDPGGTDEQFFGPGTRLTVL.

V usage is TRBV3-1 and J usage is TRBJ2-7; D unclear. The CDR3 spans 14 residues. The V gene lost 0 bases and the J gene lost 0 bases, with 6 bases spanning the gap. The germline gives CDR1 LGHDT, CDR2 YNNKEL (reference sequence). In DNA form, the CDR3 reads TGTGCCAGCAGCCAAGACTGGTCCTCCTACGAGCAGTACTTC. Translated, it gives CASSQDWSSYEQYF.